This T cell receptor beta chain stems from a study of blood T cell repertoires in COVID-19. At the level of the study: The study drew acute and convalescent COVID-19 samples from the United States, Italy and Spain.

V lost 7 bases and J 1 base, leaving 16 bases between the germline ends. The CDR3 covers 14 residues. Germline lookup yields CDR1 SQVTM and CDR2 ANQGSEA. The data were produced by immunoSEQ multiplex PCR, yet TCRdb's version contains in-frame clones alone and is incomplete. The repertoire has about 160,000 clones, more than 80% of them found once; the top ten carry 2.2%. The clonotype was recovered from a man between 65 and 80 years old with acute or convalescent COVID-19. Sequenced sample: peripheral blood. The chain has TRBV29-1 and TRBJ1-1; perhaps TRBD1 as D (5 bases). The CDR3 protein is CSAGLSQGNTEAFF. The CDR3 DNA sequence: TGCAGCGCCGGTCTAAGTCAGGGGAACACTGAAGCTTTCTTT.